Listed here is a single TCR beta chain. The source of the sample is a study of blood T cell repertoires in COVID-19. Across the study: Samples came from the United States, Italy and Spain, spanning acute and convalescent COVID-19. Sources were T cells, B-cell-depleted T cells, or PBMCs; the material itself was cDNA or gDNA.

The CDR3 length is 14 residues. V was cut by 3 bases and J by 6 bases, with 13 bases left in between. Germline values: CDR1 SEHNR, CDR2 FQNEAQ (reference sequence). As handled by the study authors: Amplifying reference gene primers gave estimates of nucleated cell counts. TCRdb's table, derived via immunoSEQ multiplex PCR, lists solely in-frame clones and lacks some. V, J and clone size are taken as reported in that table, and D and trimming were inferred from the DNA itself. Of some 50,000 clones listed, 82% are singletons. The V gene is TRBV7-9, the J gene TRBJ2-3; tentative D call: TRBD1 (6 bases). Sequenced input: peripheral blood. The clonotype originates from a man in his forties with acute or convalescent COVID-19. For the CDR3, the DNA is TGTGCCAGCAGCTTCGCCGACAGGCGCGATACGCAGTATTTT. Protein product: CASSFADRRDTQYF.